The T cell receptor beta chain described here comes from a study of cytomegalovirus exposure and HLA in healthy donors. PCR primers comprised 60 Vbeta and 13 Jbeta primers. Original processing methods: In a later analysis, of 84 million or so unique beta chains, 9 million to 11 million appeared in at least two donors. Assay used: immunoSEQ multiplex PCR; TCRdb lists only in-frame clones, some missing. That table supplies the V and J calls and clone size; D and trimming were determined from the DNA. The table lists just under 95,000 clones, approximately 84% of them singletons. Details on this clone: The same CDR3 arises from other DNA sequences in this sample as well.

Trimming removed 5 bases from V and 0 bases from J; junction bases left unmatched: 1. The CDR3 is made up of 15 amino acids. Germline V gene lookup returns CDR1 MRHNA and CDR2 SNTAGT. Sequenced sample: PBMCs. The receptor was derived from a young woman in good health and CMV-seropositive. The genes are TRBV6-4 and TRBJ2-3; 11 positions agree with TRBD2. The CDR3, as DNA: TGTGCCAGCAGTCGGACTAGCGGGAGCACAGATACGCAGTATTTT. Its translation: CASSRTSGSTDTQYF.